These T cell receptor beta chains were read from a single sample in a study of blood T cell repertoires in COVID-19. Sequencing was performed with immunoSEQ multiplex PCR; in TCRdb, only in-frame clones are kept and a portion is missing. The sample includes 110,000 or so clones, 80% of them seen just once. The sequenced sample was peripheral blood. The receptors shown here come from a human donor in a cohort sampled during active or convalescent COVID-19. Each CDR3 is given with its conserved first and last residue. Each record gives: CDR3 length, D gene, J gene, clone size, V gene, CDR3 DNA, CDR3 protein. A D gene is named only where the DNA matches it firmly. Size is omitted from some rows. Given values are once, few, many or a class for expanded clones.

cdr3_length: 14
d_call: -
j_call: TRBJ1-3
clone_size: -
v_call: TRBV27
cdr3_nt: TGTGCCAGCAGTTCCTCAGGGGCGGGAAACACCATATATTTT
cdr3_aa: CASSSSGAGNTIYF

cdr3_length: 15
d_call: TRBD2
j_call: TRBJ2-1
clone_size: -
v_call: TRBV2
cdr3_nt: TGTGCCAGCAAGGGGACTAGCGGGGGGGCCCATGAGCAGTTCTTC
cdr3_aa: CASKGTSGGAHEQFF

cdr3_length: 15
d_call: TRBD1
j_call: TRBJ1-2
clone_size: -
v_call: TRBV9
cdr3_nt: TGTGCCAGCAGCGTAGGGACAGGCTTTTCTTATGGCTACACCTTC
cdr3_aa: CASSVGTGFSYGYTF

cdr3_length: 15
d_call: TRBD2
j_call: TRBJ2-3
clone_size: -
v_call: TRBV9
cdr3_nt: TGTGCCAGCAGCGTAGTGGGGGACTACTTAGATACGCAGTGTTTT
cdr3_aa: CASSVVGDYLDTQCF

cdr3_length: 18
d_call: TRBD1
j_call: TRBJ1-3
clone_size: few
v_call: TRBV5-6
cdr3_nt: TGTGCCAGCAGCTTGGCCAACTTACAGGGGATGCGAGGAAACACCATATATTTT
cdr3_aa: CASSLANLQGMRGNTIYF

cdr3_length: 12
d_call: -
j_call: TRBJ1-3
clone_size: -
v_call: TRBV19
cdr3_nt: TGTGCCAGCCAGCGTCCCCCAAACACCATATATTTT
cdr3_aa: CASQRPPNTIYF

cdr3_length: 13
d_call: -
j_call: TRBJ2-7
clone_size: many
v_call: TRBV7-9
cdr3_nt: TGTGCCAGCAGCCCCAAGGACAGCTACGAGCAGTACTTC
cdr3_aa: CASSPKDSYEQYF

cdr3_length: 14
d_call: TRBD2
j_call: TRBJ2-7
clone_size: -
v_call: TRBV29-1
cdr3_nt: TGCAGCGTCCAGGGACGGGGGGGAGCCTACGAGCAGTACTTC
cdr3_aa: CSVQGRGGAYEQYF

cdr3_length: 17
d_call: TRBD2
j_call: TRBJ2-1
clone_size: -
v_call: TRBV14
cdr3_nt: TGTGCCAGCAGCCGATTCAGGGCGGGAGTTTTCTACAATGAGCAGTTCTTC
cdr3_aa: CASSRFRAGVFYNEQFF

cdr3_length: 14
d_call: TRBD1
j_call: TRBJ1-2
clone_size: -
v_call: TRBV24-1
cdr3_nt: TGTGCCACCAGTGCCCGACAGGGCGCCTATGGCTACACCTTC
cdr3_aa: CATSARQGAYGYTF

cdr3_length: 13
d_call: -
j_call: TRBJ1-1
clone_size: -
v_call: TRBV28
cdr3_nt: TGTGCCGGACAAAGAAGGGCGGACAGTGAAGCTTTCTTT
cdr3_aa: CAGQRRADSEAFF

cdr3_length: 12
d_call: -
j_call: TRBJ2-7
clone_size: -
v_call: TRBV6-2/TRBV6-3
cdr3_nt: TGTGCCAGCAGTTCCCGGCGGGACGAGCAGTACTTC
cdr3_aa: CASSSRRDEQYF

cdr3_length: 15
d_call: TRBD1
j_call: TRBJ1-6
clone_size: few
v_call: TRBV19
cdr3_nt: TGTGCCAGTAGGCCTCCGGGACAGGGCCAATCACCCCTCCACTTT
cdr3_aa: CASRPPGQGQSPLHF

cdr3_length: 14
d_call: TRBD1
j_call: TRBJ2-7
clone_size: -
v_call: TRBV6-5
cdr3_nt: TGTGCCACCATCCGGGACAGTAGAATCTACGAGCAGTACTTC
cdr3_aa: CATIRDSRIYEQYF

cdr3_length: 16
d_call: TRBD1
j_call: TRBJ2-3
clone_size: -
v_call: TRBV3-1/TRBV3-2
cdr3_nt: TGTGCCAGCAGCCAAGGGACAGGGGCTATCACAGATACGCAGTATTTT
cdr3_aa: CASSQGTGAITDTQYF

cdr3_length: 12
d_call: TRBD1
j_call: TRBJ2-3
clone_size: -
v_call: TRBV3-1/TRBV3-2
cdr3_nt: TGTGCCAGCGGGACAGGCACAGATACGCAGTATTTT
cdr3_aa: CASGTGTDTQYF

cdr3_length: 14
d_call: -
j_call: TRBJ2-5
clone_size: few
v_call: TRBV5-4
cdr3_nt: TGTGCCAGCAGCTTGGGGGGCTCGAGGGAGACCCAGTACTTC
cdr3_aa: CASSLGGSRETQYF

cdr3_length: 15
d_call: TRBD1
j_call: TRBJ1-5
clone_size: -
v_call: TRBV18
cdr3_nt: TGTGCCAGCTCACCAGCCGGGACAGTAAAGCAGCCCCAGCATTTT
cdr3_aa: CASSPAGTVKQPQHF

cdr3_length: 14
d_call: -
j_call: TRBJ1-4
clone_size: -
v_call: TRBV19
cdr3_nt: TGTGCCAGTAGTATTGGGCCATATAATGAAAAACTGTTTTTT
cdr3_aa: CASSIGPYNEKLFF

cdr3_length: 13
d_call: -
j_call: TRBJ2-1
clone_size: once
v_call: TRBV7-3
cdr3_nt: TGTGCCAGCAGCTCGGACAGATGGGATGAGCAGTTCTTC
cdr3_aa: CASSSDRWDEQFF

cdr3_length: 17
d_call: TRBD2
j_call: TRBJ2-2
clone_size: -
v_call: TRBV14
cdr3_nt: TGTGCCAGCAGCGCGCCGGGACTAGCGGGGGACACCGGGGAGCTGTTTTTT
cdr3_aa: CASSAPGLAGDTGELFF

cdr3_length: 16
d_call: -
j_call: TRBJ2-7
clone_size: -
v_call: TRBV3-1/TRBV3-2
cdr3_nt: TGTGCCAGCAGCCTCGGGGGGCATTCAGGGGCGGACGAGCAGTACTTC
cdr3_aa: CASSLGGHSGADEQYF

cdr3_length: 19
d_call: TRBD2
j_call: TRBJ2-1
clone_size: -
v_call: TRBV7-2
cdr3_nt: TGTGCCAGCAGCTCAAAGGGACTAGCGGGAGGGCCGACCTACAATGAGCAGTTCTTC
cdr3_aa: CASSSKGLAGGPTYNEQFF

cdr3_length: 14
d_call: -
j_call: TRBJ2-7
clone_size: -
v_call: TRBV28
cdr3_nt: TGTGCCAGCAGGAGACAGCTACTCTCCTACGAGCAGTACTTC
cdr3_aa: CASRRQLLSYEQYF

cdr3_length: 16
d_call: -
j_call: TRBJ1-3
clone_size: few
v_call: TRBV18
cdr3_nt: TGTGCCAGCTCACCACTTCAGGGGAACTCTGGAAACACCATATATTTT
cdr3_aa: CASSPLQGNSGNTIYF

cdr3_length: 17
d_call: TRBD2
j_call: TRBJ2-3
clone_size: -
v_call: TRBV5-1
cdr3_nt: TGCGCCAGCAGGACTAGCGGGGGACCAACTAGCACAGATACGCAGTATTTT
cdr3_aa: CASRTSGGPTSTDTQYF

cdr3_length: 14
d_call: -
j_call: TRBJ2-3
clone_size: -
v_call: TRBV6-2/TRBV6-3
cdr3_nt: TGTGCCAGCAGTTACTTAGCCCCATTGGATACGCAGTATTTT
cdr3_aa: CASSYLAPLDTQYF

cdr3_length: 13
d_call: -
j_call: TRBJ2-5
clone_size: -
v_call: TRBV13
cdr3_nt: TGTGCCAGCAGCTTTTTTGCAGGGGAGACCCAGTACTTC
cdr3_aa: CASSFFAGETQYF

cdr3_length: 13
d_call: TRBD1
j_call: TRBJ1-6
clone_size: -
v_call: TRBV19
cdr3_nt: TGTGCCAGTAGCGGACAGGGGTATTCACCCCTCCACTTT
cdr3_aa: CASSGQGYSPLHF

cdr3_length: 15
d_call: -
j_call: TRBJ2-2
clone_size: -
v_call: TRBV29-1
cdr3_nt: TGCAGCGTCACAAGAATCCAGGGATCCACCGGGGAGCTGTTTTTT
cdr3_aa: CSVTRIQGSTGELFF

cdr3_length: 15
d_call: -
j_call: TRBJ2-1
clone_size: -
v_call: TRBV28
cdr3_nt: TGTGCCAGCAGTCCCTTGGGGGGAATTTACAATGAGCAGTTCTTC
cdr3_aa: CASSPLGGIYNEQFF

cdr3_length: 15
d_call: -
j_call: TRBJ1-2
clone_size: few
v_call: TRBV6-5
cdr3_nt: TGTGCCAGCAGTTACGGGCAGGGGCACCCCTATGGCTACACCTTC
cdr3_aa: CASSYGQGHPYGYTF

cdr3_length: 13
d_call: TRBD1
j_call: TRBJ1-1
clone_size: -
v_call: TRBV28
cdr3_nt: TGTGCCATTCAAACAGGGGGGGCCACTGAAGCTTTCTTT
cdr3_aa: CAIQTGGATEAFF

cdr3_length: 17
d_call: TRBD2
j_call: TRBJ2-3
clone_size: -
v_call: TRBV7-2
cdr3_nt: TGTGCCAGCAGCTTTGCTAGAACTAGCGGGAACACAGATACGCAGTATTTT
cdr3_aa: CASSFARTSGNTDTQYF

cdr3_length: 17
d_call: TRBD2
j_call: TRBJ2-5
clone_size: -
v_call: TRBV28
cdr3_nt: TGTGCCAGCAGTACAGTCGGGACTAGCTTAAGATGGGAGACCCAGTACTTC
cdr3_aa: CASSTVGTSLRWETQYF

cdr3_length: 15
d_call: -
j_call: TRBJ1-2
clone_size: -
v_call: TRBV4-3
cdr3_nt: TGCGCCAGCAGCCAAGAAGTCCAGACTAACTATGGCTACACCTTC
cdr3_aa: CASSQEVQTNYGYTF

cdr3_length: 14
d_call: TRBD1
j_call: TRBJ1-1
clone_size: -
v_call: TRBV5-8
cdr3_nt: TGTGCCAGCAGCAGAGGGACAGGGGGCACTGAAGCTTTCTTT
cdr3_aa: CASSRGTGGTEAFF

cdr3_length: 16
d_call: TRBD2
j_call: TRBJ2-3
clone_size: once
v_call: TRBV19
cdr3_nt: TGTGCCAGTAGTACCTCTAGCGGAGATAGCACAGATACGCAGTATTTT
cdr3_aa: CASSTSSGDSTDTQYF

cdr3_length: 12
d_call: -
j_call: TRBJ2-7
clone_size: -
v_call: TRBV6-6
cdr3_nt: TGTGCCAGCAGTTACTCGGGCCCCGATTTGTACTTC
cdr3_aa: CASSYSGPDLYF

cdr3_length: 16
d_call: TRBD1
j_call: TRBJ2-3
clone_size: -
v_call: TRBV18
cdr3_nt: TGTGCCAGCTCACCCCGGACAGGGTTTATCGGAGATACGCAGTATTTT
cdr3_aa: CASSPRTGFIGDTQYF

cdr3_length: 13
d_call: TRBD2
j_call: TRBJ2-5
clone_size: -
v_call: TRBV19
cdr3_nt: TGTGCCACCGGGACTAGCCTGGAAGAGACCCAGTACTTC
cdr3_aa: CATGTSLEETQYF

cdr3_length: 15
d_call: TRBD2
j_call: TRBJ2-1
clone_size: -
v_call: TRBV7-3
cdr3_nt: TGTGCCAGCAGCTCCCTTTCGGGAGGCTACAATGAGCAGTTCTTC
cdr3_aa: CASSSLSGGYNEQFF

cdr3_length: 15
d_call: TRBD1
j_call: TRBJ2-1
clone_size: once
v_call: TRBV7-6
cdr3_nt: TGTGCCAGCAGCGCCACAGGGGGCAATTTCAATGAGCAGTTCTTC
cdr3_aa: CASSATGGNFNEQFF

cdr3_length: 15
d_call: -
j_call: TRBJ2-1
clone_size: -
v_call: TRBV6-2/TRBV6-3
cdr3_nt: TGTGCCAGCAGTTACTCGGGCCAGGGTGCGAATGAGCAGTTCTTC
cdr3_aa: CASSYSGQGANEQFF

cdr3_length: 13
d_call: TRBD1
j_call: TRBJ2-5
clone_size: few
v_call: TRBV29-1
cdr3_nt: TGCAGCGTTCTACAGGGGGCTTGGGAGACCCAGTACTTC
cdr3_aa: CSVLQGAWETQYF

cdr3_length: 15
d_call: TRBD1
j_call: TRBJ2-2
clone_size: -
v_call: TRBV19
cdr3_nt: TGTGCCAGTAGTATGGGGACAGGGTTCACCGGGGAGCTGTTTTTT
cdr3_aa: CASSMGTGFTGELFF

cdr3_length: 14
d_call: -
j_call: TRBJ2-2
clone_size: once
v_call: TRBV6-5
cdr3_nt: TGTGGCGGGGGCGAAACAGCGAACACCGGGGAGCTGTTTTTT
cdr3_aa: CGGGETANTGELFF

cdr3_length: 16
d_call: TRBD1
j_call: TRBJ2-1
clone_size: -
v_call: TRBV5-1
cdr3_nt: TGCGCCAGCAGCAAACCCCGGACAGGCCCCTACAATGAGCAGTTCTTC
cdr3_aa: CASSKPRTGPYNEQFF

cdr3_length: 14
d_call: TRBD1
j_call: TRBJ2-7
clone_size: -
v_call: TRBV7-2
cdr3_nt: TGTGCCAGCAGCCCCCAGCGACAGGGTGGCGAGCAGTACTTC
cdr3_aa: CASSPQRQGGEQYF

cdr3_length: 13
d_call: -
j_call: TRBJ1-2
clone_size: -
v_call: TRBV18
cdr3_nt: TGTGCCAGCTCACAAACAGGCATCGATGGCTACACCTTC
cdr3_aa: CASSQTGIDGYTF

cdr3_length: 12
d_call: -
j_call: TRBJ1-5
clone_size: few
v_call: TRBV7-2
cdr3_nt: TGTGCCAGCAGCTTTCTAGGGGACACACAGCATTTT
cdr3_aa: CASSFLGDTQHF

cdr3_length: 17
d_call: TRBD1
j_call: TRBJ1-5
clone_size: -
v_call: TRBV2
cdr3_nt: TGTGCCAGCAGTTCCCGACAGGGCTATTATAGCAATCAGCCCCAGCATTTT
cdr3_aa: CASSSRQGYYSNQPQHF

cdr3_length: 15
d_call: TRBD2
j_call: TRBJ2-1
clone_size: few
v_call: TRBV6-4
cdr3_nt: TGTGCCAGCAGTCTACTAGCGGGGGCCCTCAATGAGCAGTTCTTC
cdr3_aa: CASSLLAGALNEQFF